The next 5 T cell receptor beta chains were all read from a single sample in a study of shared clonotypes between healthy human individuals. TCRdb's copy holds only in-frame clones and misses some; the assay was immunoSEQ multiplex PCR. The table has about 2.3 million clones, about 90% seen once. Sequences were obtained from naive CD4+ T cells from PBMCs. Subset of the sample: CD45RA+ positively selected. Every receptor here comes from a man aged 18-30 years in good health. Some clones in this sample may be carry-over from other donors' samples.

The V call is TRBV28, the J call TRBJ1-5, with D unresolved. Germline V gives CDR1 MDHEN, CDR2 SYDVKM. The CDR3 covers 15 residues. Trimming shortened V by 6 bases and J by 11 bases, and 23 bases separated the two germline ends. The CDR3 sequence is CASSLYPVMNKAQHF. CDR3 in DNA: TGTGCCAGCAGCCTTTATCCGGTTATGAACAAGGCCCAGCATTTT.

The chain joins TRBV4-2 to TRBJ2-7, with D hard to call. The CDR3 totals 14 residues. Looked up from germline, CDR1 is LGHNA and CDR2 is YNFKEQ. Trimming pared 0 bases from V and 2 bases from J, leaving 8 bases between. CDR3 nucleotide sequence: TGTGCCAGCAGCCAAGAACACACTACCTACGAGCAGTACTTC. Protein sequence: CASSQEHTTYEQYF.

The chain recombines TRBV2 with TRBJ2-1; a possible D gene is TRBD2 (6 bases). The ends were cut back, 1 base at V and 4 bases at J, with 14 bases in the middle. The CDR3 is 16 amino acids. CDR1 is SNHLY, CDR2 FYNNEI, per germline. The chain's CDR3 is CASSEVDGRPYNEQFF. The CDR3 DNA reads TGTGCCAGCAGTGAAGTTGACGGGAGACCTTACAATGAGCAGTTCTTC. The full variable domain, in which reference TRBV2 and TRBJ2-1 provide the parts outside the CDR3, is EPEVTQTPSHQVTQMGQEVILRCVPISNHLYFYWYRQILGQKVEFLVSFYNNEISEKSEIFDDQFSVERPDGSNFTLKIRSTKLEDSAMYFCASSEVDGRPYNEQFFGPGTRLTVL.

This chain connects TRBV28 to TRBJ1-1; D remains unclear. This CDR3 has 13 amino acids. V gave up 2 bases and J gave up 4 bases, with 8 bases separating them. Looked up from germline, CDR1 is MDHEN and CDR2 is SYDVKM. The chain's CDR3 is CASSLVSPTEAFF. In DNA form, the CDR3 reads TGTGCCAGCAGTTTAGTCAGCCCCACTGAAGCTTTCTTT.

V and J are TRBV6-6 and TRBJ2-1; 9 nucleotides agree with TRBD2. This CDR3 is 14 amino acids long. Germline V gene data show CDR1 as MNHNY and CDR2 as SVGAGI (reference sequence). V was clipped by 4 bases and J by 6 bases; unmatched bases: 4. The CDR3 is CASSLTSGVNEQFF. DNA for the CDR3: TGTGCCAGCAGTTTGACTAGCGGAGTCAATGAGCAGTTCTTC.